These 7 T cell receptor beta chains share one sample of origin, sequenced in a study of T cell repertoires in cytomegalovirus infection. TCRdb re-analysed the reads in MiXCR, keeping a single row per CDR3 protein. The sample has some 180,000 distinct CDR3 sequences, roughly a fifth seen once. Input material: PBMCs. The receptors derive from a human donor in good health (CMV status not recorded). Some clones in this sample may be carry-over from other donors' samples.

V usage is TRBV6-1 and J usage is TRBJ1-3, with 10 bases matching TRBD1. V trimming: 5 bases; J trimming: 0 bases; junction bases outside the gene matches: 13. Germline CDR1 MNHNS, CDR2 SASEGT. CDR3 size: 19 residues. CDR3 coding DNA: TGTGCCAGCAGTCGGAAGGGACAGGGGCTATCAGTCTCTGGAAACACCATATATTTT. It translates to CASSRKGQGLSVSGNTIYF.

In this sample, this clonotype turned up many times. J is TRBJ2-5 and V is TRBV19, with D possibly called TRBD1 or TRBD2 (5 bases each). This CDR3 is 14 amino acids long. The V end lost 5 bases, the J end lost 5 bases, and 15 bases lay between the germline ends. Germline V lookup: CDR1 LNHDA, CDR2 SQIVND (reference sequence). The CDR3 DNA follows: TGTGCCAGTAGTCCTGCACGGGGCCGGGAGACCCAGTACTTC. Its translation: CASSPARGRETQYF.

This clonotype came up many times. The rearrangement joins TRBV7-8 to TRBJ2-5; TRBD1 aligns across 9 bases. CDR1 and CDR2 (germline): SGHVS, FQNEAQ. V dropped 3 bases and J dropped 5; count of bases not matched to a gene: 4. This CDR3 has 14 residues. DNA for the CDR3: TGTGCCAGCAGCTTTGCTGGACAGGGGGAGACCCAGTACTTC. Translation: CASSFAGQGETQYF.

This clonotype has just a few counts. The chain has TRBV10-3 and TRBJ2-7; the D gene is possibly TRBD2 (5 bases). The CDR3 length is 14 residues. Germline V lookup: CDR1 ENHRY, CDR2 SYGVKD. V lost 3 bases to trimming and J lost 3 bases, with 12 bases between them. CDR3 coding DNA: TGTGCCATCAGTGACCCCCCCCGGGGCTACGAGCAGTACTTC. This codes for CAISDPPRGYEQYF.

V and J are TRBV11-2 and TRBJ2-5, with D possibly matching TRBD1 (6 bases). Per the germline V gene, CDR1 is SGHAT and CDR2 is FQNNGV. The length of the CDR3 is 15 residues. Trimming removed 5 bases from V and 0 bases from J, with 13 bases in between. In DNA form, the CDR3 reads TGTGCCAGCAGCCGACAGGCCCGGTACCAAGAGACCCAGTACTTC. This gives the protein CASSRQARYQETQYF.

This clonotype was picked up a small number of times. CDR3 sequence (DNA): TGCAGCGTTGGCTTGGGACAGATAGGAAACACCATATATTTT. This translates into CSVGLGQIGNTIYF. This chain connects TRBV29-1 to TRBJ1-3; 7 bases match TRBD1. The trim removed 4 bases at V and 4 bases at J, leaving 7 bases unmatched. CDR1 and CDR2 from the germline V gene are SQVTM and ANQGSEA. CDR3 length: 14 amino acids.

This clonotype was observed a few times. The chain couples TRBV19 to TRBJ1-2; D uncertain. This CDR3 spans 14 amino acids. V was trimmed by 6 bases and J by 7 bases, leaving 18 bases between them. Looked up from germline, CDR1 is LNHDA and CDR2 is SQIVND (reference sequence). This CDR3 is CASSNPPGLRGYTF. In DNA form, the CDR3 reads TGTGCCAGTAGCAACCCGCCGGGTTTGCGTGGCTACACCTTC.